This is a list of T cell receptor beta chains from one sample in a study of CD8+CD57+ T cells in acquired aplastic anemia. Using its own MiXCR run on the reads, TCRdb lists one record per CDR3 protein. The sample lists 400,000 to 500,000 distinct CDR3 sequences, about two thirds seen once, with 4% in the top ten. Material for sequencing was sorted CD4+, CD8+, or CD8+CD57+ T cells (not recorded which) from PBMCs. The receptors come from a human donor in good health, serving as a control. Each CDR3 is given with its conserved first and last residue. The order of the fields is D gene, clone size, V gene, J gene, CDR3 DNA, CDR3 protein. A D gene is named only where the DNA matches it firmly. Only some rows state a clone size, as once, few, many or a class for expanded clones.

TRBD1	-	TRBV5-8	TRBJ2-7	TGTGCCAGCAGCCCAGACAGGGGACAGCCCTACGAGCAGTACTTC	CASSPDRGQPYEQYF
-	-	TRBV7-8	TRBJ2-2	-	CASSLQVGMGTDMFF
-	many	TRBV29-1	TRBJ1-1	TGCAGCGTTGTAAATGGGCTCAATGGAGCTTTCTTT	CSVVNGLNGAFF
TRBD1	-	TRBV20-1	TRBJ2-2	TGCAGTGCTAGCTTGGGACAGGGCGGGGAGCTGTTTTTT	CSASLGQGGELFF
TRBD1	once	TRBV7-2	TRBJ1-5	TGTGCCAGCAGCGAAGACAGGGCCAATCAGCCCCAGCATTTT	CASSEDRANQPQHF
TRBD1	-	TRBV25-1	TRBJ2-7	TGTCCCACCGCCACGGGACAGGGCACGTACGAGCAGTACTTC	CPTATGQGTYEQYF
TRBD1	-	TRBV11-3	TRBJ2-7	TGTGCCAGCAGCTTAAGTCCCCTCCCGACGACAGGGGAGAGCTACGAGCAGTACTTC	CASSLSPLPTTGESYEQYF
-	-	TRBV5-1	TRBJ2-7	TGCGCCAGCAGCTTGGGCTTGTGGCTTACCGAGCAGTACTTC	CASSLGLWLTEQYF
-	many	TRBV4-1	TRBJ2-7	TGCGCCAGCAGCCAAGAGCTCAGGTCGGGCAGCGAGCAGTACTTC	CASSQELRSGSEQYF
TRBD1	many	TRBV5-1	TRBJ1-2	TGCGCCAGCAGGACGCAGGGGGGTATCGGCTACACCTTC	CASRTQGGIGYTF
-	many	TRBV12-3/TRBV12-4	TRBJ1-5	TGTGCCAGCAGTTTAGACCCCAATCAGCCCCAGCATTTT	CASSLDPNQPQHF
TRBD2	many	TRBV11-2	TRBJ2-1	TGTGCCAGCAGCTTCGAATTAGCGGGGGGCCACAATGAGCAGTTCTTC	CASSFELAGGHNEQFF
-	-	TRBV5-1	TRBJ1-1	TGCGCCAGCAGCTTGGAAGGGAGCTACGATGAAGCTTTCTTT	CASSLEGSYDEAFF
-	-	TRBV5-1	TRBJ2-2	TGTGCCAGCAGCCGCGACAGGGACTATGGCGGGGAGCTGTTTTTT	CASSRDRDYGGELFF
-	-	TRBV20-1	TRBJ1-3	TGCAGTGGTCCTCACAGGGCGGCCACCACCATATATTTT	CSGPHRAATTIYF